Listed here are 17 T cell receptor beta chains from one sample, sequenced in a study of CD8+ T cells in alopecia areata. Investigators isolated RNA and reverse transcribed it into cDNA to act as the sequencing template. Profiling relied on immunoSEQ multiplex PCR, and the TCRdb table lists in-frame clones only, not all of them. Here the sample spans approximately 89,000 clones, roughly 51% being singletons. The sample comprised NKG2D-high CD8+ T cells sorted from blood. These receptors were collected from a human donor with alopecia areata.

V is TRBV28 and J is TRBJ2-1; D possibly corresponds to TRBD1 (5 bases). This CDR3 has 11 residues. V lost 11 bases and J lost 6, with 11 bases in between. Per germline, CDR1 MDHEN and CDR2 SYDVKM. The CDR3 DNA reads TGTGCCGCTACCCAGGGCAATGAGCAGTTCTTC. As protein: CAATQGNEQFF.

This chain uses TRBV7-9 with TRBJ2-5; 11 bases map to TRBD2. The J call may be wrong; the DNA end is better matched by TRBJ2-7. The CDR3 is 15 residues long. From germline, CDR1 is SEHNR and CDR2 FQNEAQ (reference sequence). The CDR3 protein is CASSLLLAGGDEQYF. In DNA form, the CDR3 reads TGTGCCAGCAGCTTACTTCTAGCGGGGGGAGACGAGCAGTACTTC.

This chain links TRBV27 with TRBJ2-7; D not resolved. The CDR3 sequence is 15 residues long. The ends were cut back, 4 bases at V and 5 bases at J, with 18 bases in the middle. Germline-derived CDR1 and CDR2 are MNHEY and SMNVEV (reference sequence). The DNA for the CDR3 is TGTGCCAGCAGTTCCACCCCGGCCCTTTTTGACGAGCAGTACTTC. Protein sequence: CASSSTPALFDEQYF.

DNA for the CDR3: TGCAGCGTGATTTCAGGGGCCGACGAGACCCAGTACTTC. Its protein is CSVISGADETQYF. The chain couples TRBV29-1 to TRBJ2-5, with D perhaps TRBD1 (6 bases). The CDR3 covers 13 residues. Trimming pared 6 bases from V and 5 bases from J, leaving 16 bases between. Germline lookup yields CDR1 SQVTM and CDR2 ANQGSEA.

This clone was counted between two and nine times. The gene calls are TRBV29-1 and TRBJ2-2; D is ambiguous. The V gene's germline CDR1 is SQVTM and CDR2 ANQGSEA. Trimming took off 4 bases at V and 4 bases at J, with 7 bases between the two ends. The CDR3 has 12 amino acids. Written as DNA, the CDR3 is TGCAGCGTTGTAGACGGCACCGGGGAGCTGTTTTTT. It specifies CSVVDGTGELFF.

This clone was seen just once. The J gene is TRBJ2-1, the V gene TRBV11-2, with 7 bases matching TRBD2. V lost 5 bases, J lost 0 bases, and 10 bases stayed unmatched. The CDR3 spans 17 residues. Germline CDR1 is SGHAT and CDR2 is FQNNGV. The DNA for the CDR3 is TGTGCCAGCAGCCCACTCGGGGACTACCACTCCTACAATGAGCAGTTCTTC. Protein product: CASSPLGDYHSYNEQFF.

CDR3 sequence reads: CASSLEGQGRGAFF. Here the CDR3 DNA reads TGCGCCAGCAGCTTGGAGGGACAGGGGAGAGGAGCTTTCTTT. The chain recombines TRBV5-1 with TRBJ1-1, with 10 bases fitting TRBD1. This CDR3 spans 14 amino acids. V lost 0 bases to trimming and J lost 10 bases; unmatched junction nucleotides: 6. Germline V gene sequence: CDR1 SGHRS, CDR2 YFSETQ. Full variable domain (missing parts from reference TRBV5-1 and TRBJ1-1): KAGVTQTPRYLIKTRGQQVTLSCSPISGHRSVSWYQQTPGQGLQFLFEYFSETQRNKGNFPGRFSGRQFSNSRSEMNVSTLELGDSALYLCASSLEGQGRGAFFGQGTRLTVV.

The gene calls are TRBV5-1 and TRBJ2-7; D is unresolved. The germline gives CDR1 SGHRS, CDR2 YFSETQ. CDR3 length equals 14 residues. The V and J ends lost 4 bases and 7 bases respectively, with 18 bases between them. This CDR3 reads CASSGWTTFGEQYF. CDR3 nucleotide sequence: TGCGCCAGCAGCGGATGGACGACGTTTGGAGAGCAGTACTTC.

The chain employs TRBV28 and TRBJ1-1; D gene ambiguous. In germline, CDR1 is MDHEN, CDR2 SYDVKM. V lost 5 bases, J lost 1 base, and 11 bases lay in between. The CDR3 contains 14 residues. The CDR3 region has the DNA TGTGCCAGCAGTCGACATCGGCCGAACACTGAAGCTTTCTTT. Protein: CASSRHRPNTEAFF.

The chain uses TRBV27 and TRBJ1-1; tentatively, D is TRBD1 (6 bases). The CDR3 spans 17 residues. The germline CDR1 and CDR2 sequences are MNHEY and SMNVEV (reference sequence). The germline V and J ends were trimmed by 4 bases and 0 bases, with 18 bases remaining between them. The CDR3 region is CASSSWGPGRMNTEAFF. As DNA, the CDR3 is TGTGCCAGCAGTTCCTGGGGGCCCGGGCGCATGAACACTGAAGCTTTCTTT.

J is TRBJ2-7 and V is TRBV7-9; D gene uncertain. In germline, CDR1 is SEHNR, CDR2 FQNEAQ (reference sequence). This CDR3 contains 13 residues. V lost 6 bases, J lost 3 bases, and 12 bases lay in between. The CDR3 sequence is CASSPPGGYEQYF. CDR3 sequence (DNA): TGTGCCAGCAGTCCCCCCGGCGGCTACGAGCAGTACTTC. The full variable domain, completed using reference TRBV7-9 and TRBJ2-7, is DTGVSQNPRHKITKRGQNVTFRCDPISEHNRLYWYRQTLGQGPEFLTYFQNEAQLEKSRLLSDRFSAERPKGSFSTLEIQRTEQGDSAMYLCASSPPGGYEQYFGPGTRLTVT.

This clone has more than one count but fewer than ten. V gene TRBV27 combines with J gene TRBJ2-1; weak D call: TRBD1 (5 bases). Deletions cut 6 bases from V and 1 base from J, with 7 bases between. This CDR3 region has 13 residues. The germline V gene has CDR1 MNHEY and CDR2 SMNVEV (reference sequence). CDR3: CASSQGSYNEQFF. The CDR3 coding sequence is TGTGCCAGCAGCCAGGGTTCCTACAATGAGCAGTTCTTC.

The CDR3 region is CASSLARGGTEAFF. The CDR3, as DNA: TGTGCCAGCAGCTTAGCCCGAGGAGGCACTGAAGCTTTCTTT. The chain carries TRBV7-9 and TRBJ1-1; the D is unclear. The CDR3 sequence is 14 residues long. Germline CDR1 reads SEHNR; CDR2 reads FQNEAQ (reference sequence). Trimming stripped 0 bases from V and 4 bases from J, with 9 bases between.

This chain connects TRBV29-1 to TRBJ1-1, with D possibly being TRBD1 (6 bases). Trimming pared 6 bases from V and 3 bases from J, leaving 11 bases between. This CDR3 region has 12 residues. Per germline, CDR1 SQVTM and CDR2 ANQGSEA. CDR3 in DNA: TGCAGCGTCACAGGGTTCGACACTGAAGCTTTCTTT. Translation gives CSVTGFDTEAFF.

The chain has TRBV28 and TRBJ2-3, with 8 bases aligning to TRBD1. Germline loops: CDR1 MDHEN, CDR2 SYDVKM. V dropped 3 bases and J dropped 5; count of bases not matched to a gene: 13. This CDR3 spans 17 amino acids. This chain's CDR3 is CASSFGSGTGMEDTQYF. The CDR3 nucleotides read TGTGCCAGCAGTTTCGGGTCCGGGACAGGCATGGAAGATACGCAGTATTTT.

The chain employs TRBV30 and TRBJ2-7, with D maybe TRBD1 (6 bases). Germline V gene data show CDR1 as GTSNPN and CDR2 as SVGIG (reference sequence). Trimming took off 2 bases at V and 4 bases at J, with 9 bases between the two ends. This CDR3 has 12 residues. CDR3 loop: CAWSSQGYEQYF. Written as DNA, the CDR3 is TGTGCCTGGAGTTCACAGGGTTACGAGCAGTACTTC.

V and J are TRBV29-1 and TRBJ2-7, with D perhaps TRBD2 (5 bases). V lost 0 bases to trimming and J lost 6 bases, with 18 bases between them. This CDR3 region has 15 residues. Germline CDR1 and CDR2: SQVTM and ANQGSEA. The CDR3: CSVEDLRGKEGEQYF. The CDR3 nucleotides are TGCAGCGTTGAAGATCTTCGAGGGAAAGAGGGCGAGCAGTACTTC.